This TCR beta chain came from a study of T cells in Graves' hyperthyroidism and ophthalmopathy. Amplified TCR beta CDR3 regions came from RNA transcripts. First-round RT-PCR with HTBI primers amplified the TCR CDR3 region. A single record per CDR3 protein comes from TCRdb applying MiXCR to the multiplex PCR reads. Counted here are approximately 710,000 distinct CDR3 sequences, 17% occurring once; the ten biggest clones make up roughly 15%. This CDR3 is built from 15 residues. The V end was cut by 1 base, the J end by 3 bases, with 13 bases between. The germline V gene has CDR1 SGHRS and CDR2 YFSETQ. Hyperthyroidism had been newly diagnosed in patients aged 18 to 65, and its duration was under 2 months. This clonotype showed up many times.

The TCR was taken from a man aged 45-65 years with Graves' hyperthyroidism. This chain uses TRBV5-1 with TRBJ1-1, with D unclear. Input material: blood. CDR3 nucleotide sequence: TGCGCCAGCAGCTTGTTAGACGGGCTCTACACTGAAGCTTTCTTT. It is translated as CASSLLDGLYTEAFF.